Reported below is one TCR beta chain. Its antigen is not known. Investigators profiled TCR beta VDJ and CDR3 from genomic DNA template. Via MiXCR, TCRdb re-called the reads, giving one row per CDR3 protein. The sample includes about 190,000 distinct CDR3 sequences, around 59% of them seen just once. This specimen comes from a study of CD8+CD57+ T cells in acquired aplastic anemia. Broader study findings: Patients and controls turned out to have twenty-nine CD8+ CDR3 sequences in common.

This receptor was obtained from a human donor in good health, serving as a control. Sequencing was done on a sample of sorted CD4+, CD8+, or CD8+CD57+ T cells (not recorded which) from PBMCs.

The CDR3 bases are TGTGCCACCAGCAGGTTACAGGGGATCGAGACCCAGTACTTC. It translates to CATSRLQGIETQYF. The chain carries TRBV15 and TRBJ2-5, with TRBD1 matching over 7 bases. Germline assignment: CDR1 LNHNV and CDR2 YYDKDF (reference sequence). J lost 5 bases, V lost 3 bases, and 6 bases had no gene match. The CDR3 totals 14 residues.